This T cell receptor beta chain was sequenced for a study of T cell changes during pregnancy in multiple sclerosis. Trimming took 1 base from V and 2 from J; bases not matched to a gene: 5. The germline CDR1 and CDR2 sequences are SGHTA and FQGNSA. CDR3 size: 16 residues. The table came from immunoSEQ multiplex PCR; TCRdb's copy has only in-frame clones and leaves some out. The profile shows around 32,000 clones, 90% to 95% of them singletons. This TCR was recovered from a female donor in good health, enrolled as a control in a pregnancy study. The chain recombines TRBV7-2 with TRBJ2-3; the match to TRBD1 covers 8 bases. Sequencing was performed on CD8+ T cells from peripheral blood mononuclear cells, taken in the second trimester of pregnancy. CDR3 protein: CASSLVWTGFTDTQYF. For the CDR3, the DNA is TGTGCCAGCAGCTTAGTTTGGACAGGGTTCACAGATACGCAGTATTTT.